This T cell receptor (beta chain) comes out of a study of T cell responses to AZD1222 COVID-19 vaccine. Points from the study as a whole: Along spike, vaccine-associated CD4 TCRs were found throughout, with dominance at 160-218 and 743-854.

With respect to this clone: Its antigen is as yet unknown. At one of its ends the junction is not consistent with the germline gene, which may arise from a read error.

Germline V gives CDR1 SGHRS, CDR2 YFSETQ. There are 12 residues in the CDR3. This table comes from immunoSEQ multiplex PCR, and its TCRdb copy is limited to in-frame clones, with some not included. Of about 31,000 clones listed, over 75% were seen once; the top ten hold around 13%. V and J are TRBV5-1 and TRBJ2-3; TRBD2 matches 9 bases. This TCR was recovered from an adult who received the AZD1222 COVID-19 vaccine. The sequences come from peripheral blood, collected 28 days after the second AZD1222 dose. CDR3 nucleotides: TGCGCCAGCAGCTTAAGCGGGGGGCCTCCCGTCTTT. Protein sequence: CASSLSGGPPVF.